This T cell receptor (beta chain) came from a study of T-cell reconstitution after alpha-beta-depleted transplantation in children. The V gene's germline CDR1 is SQVTM and CDR2 ANQGSEA. The CDR3 is 11 amino acids. Trimming left V 5 bases short and J 1 base short, with 5 bases between. The authors prepared the TCRbeta library with unique molecular identifiers. TCRdb passed the PCR reads through MiXCR, listing each CDR3 protein once. The sample shows about 600,000 distinct CDR3 sequences, about 10% of them seen only once. The J gene is TRBJ1-1, the V gene TRBV29-1; no clear D. The receptor's source is a human donor who donated a stem cell graft to a child with acute myeloid leukemia. The sample in question was PBMCs from the stem cell graft donor, obtained from the stem cell graft. The CDR3 loop reads CSVLTNTEAFF. DNA for the CDR3: TGCAGCGTTCTCACGAACACTGAAGCTTTCTTT. The full variable domain, in which reference TRBV29-1 and TRBJ1-1 provide the parts outside the CDR3, is SAVISQKPSRDICQRGTSLTIQCQVDSQVTMMFWYRQQPGQSLTLIATANQGSEATYESGFVIDKFPISRPNLTFSTLTVSNMSPEDSSIYLCSVLTNTEAFFGQGTRLTVV.